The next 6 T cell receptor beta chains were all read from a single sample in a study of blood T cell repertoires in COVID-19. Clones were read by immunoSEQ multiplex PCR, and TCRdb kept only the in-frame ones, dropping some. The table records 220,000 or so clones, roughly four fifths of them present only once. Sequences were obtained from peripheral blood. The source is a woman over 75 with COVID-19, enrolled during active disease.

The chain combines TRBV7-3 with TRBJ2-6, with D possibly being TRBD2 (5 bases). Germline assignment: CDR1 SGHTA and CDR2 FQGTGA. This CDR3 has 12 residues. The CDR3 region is CAGLSGANVLTF. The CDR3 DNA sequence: TGTGCAGGACTTTCGGGGGCCAACGTCCTGACTTTC.

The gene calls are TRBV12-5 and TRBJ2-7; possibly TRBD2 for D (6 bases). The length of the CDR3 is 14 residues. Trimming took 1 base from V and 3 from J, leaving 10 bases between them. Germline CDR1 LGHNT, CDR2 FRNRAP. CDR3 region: CASGLGQGLYEQYF. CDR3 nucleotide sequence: TGTGCTAGTGGTTTGGGGCAGGGACTCTACGAGCAGTACTTC.

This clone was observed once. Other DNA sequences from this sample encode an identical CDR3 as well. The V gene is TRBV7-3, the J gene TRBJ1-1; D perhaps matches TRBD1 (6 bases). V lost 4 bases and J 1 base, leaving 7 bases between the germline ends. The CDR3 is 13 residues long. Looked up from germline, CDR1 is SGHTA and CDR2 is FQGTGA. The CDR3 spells CASSSGQNTEAFF. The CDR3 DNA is TGTGCCAGCAGCTCGGGACAGAACACTGAAGCTTTCTTT.

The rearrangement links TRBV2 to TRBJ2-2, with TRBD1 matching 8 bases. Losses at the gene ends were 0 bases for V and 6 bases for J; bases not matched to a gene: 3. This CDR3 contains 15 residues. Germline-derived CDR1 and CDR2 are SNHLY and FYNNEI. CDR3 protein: CASSEADRVSGELFF. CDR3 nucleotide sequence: TGTGCCAGCAGTGAAGCGGACAGGGTATCCGGGGAGCTGTTTTTT.

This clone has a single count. In nucleotides, the CDR3 is TGTGCCAGCTCAGGAAAGGGGGCAGCGAACACTGAAGCTTTCTTT. Translation gives CASSGKGAANTEAFF. The rearrangement links TRBV18 to TRBJ1-1; TRBD1 matches 7 bases. Germline CDR1 is KGHSH and CDR2 is LQKENI. With 5 bases clipped from V and 1 base from J, the junction kept 7 bases outside the gene matches. This CDR3 contains 15 residues.

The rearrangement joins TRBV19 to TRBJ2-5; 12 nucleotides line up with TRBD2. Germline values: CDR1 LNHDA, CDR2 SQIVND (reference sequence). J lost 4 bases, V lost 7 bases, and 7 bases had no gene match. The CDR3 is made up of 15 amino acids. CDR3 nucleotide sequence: TGTGCCAGTACCGAGGAGGGACTAGCGGGAGAGACCCAGTACTTC. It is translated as CASTEEGLAGETQYF.